This is a list of T cell receptor beta chains from one sample in a study of early T cells in non-severe SARS-CoV-2 infection. In TCRdb, the 5' RACE reads were re-called with MiXCR into one record per CDR3 protein. The sample yields more than 60,000 distinct CDR3 sequences, about 10% seen once. Material for sequencing was whole blood. Receptors originate from an adult who was a healthcare worker with PCR-confirmed SARS-CoV-2 infection or an uninfected control (not recorded which). CDR3s include the opening cysteine and the closing phenylalanine or tryptophan. A D gene is named only where the DNA matches it firmly. Size is omitted from some rows. Given values are once, few, many or a class for expanded clones.

j_call | d_call | v_call | clone_size | cdr3_nt | cdr3_aa
TRBJ2-7 | . | TRBV5-8 | . | TGTGCCAGCAGCCCGGGGGGCCAGCAGTACTTC | CASSPGGQQYF
TRBJ2-3 | . | TRBV19 | many | TGTGCCAGCAGGGATTTGGGGACAGATACGCAGTATTTT | CASRDLGTDTQYF
TRBJ1-2 | . | TRBV2 | few | TGTGCCAGGGACAGCTATGGCTACACCTTC | CARDSYGYTF
TRBJ2-7 | . | TRBV7-2 | many | TGTGCCAGCAGCCCCAGGGGTAGCGGGCGCGCCAGGCAGTACTTC | CASSPRGSGRARQYF
TRBJ2-7 | . | TRBV20-1 | many | TGCAGTGCCCCCGCGGTGGACAGCTACGAGCAGTACTTC | CSAPAVDSYEQYF
TRBJ2-1 | . | TRBV5-1 | many | TGCGCCAGCAGCAGTACAGGTGGTGGGGACCGAGAGCAGTTCTTC | CASSSTGGGDREQFF
TRBJ1-4 | . | TRBV12-3/TRBV12-4 | few | TGTGCCAGCAGGTCTGCAACTAATGAAAAACTGTTTTTT | CASRSATNEKLFF
TRBJ2-7 | TRBD1 | TRBV7-3 | many | TGTGCCAGCAGCCCGGGACAGGGTGTCCACGAGCAGTACTTC | CASSPGQGVHEQYF
TRBJ2-2 | . | TRBV10-1 | . | TGCGCCAGCAGTGAGTCGATTACTGCCCAGGACACCGGGGAGCTGTTTTTT | CASSESITAQDTGELFF
TRBJ2-1 | . | TRBV30 | many | TGTGCCTGGACTGTCCCGGGACGGGACAATGAGCAGTTCTTC | CAWTVPGRDNEQFF
TRBJ2-3 | TRBD2 | TRBV6-2/TRBV6-3 | few | TGTGCCAGCATGGAAGCGGGAGCAACAGATACGCAGTATTTT | CASMEAGATDTQYF
TRBJ2-7 | . | TRBV4-1 | few | TGCGCCAGCAGCCAAGTTACAGGGAGCAACGAGCAGTACTTC | CASSQVTGSNEQYF
TRBJ2-1 | TRBD2 | TRBV29-1 | many | TGCAGCGCTGGGAGCGGGAGTCTGCACAATGAGCAGTTCTTC | CSAGSGSLHNEQFF
TRBJ2-3 | . | TRBV4-1 | few | TGCGCCAGCAGCCATGATATCGGTACAGATACGCAGTATTTT | CASSHDIGTDTQYF
TRBJ2-2 | . | TRBV30 | few | TGTGCCTGGATAGAGGGAAGAAAAACCGGGGAGCTGTTTTTT | CAWIEGRKTGELFF
TRBJ1-1 | . | TRBV7-8 | many | TGTGCCAGCAGCTTAGTATCGGGGGCGAGTCTTGACACTGAAGCTTTCTTT | CASSLVSGASLDTEAFF
TRBJ2-1 | TRBD2 | TRBV20-1 | many | TGCAGTGCTGGTAGACTAGCGGGGGCCCGGGACTACAATGAGCAGTTCTTC | CSAGRLAGARDYNEQFF
TRBJ2-7 | TRBD2 | TRBV6-1 | many | TGTGCCAGCAGTGAAGCGGGACTAGCGGGAGGCGTTTACGAGCAGTACTTC | CASSEAGLAGGVYEQYF
TRBJ1-2 | . | TRBV6-2/TRBV6-3 | few | TGTGCCACCGACGGGACAAATACTAACTATGGCTACACCTTC | CATDGTNTNYGYTF
TRBJ1-3 | . | TRBV9 | many | TGTGCCAGCAGCCCCCCAACTGGAAACACCATATATTTT | CASSPPTGNTIYF
TRBJ1-6 | . | TRBV6-4 | many | TGTGCCAGCAGTCTAGGGGGTAATTCACCCCTCCACTTT | CASSLGGNSPLHF
TRBJ2-3 | . | TRBV20-1 | . | TGCAGTGCTAGCCGGGACCGATTAAGCACAGATACGCAGTATTTT | CSASRDRLSTDTQYF
TRBJ2-1 | . | TRBV6-1 | . | TGTGCCAGCAGGGGGGCTAGATGGGACAATGAGCAGTTCTTC | CASRGARWDNEQFF
TRBJ1-6 | . | TRBV30 | few | TGTGCCTGGAGTGTACTAGAGGGGGATTCACCCCTCCACTTT | CAWSVLEGDSPLHF
TRBJ1-6 | . | TRBV18 | few | TGTGCCAGCTCACCGACGTCGACAGTGCGGGGTACACCCCTCCACTTT | CASSPTSTVRGTPLHF
TRBJ1-2 | . | TRBV19 | many | TGTGCCAGTAGTATCGATGGACAGAACTATGGCTACACCTTC | CASSIDGQNYGYTF
TRBJ2-2 | TRBD1 | TRBV5-6 | many | TGTGCCAGCAGCTTAGGGACAGGATGGGACACCGGGGAGCTGTTTTTT | CASSLGTGWDTGELFF
TRBJ1-1 | TRBD1 | TRBV29-1 | few | TGCAGCGTCGGAAGGGGGCCCAAGGCTTTCTTT | CSVGRGPKAFF
TRBJ2-2 | . | TRBV12-3/TRBV12-4 | many | TGTGCCAGCGGCGAGGACACCGGGGAGCTGTTTTTT | CASGEDTGELFF
TRBJ2-7 | . | TRBV30 | . | TGTGCCTGGAGTGTACGCTCCGAGCAGTACTTC | CAWSVRSEQYF
TRBJ2-7 | TRBD2 | TRBV4-2 | many | TGTGCCAGCAGTAAGGGACTAGCGGTCTCCTACGAGCAGTACTTC | CASSKGLAVSYEQYF
TRBJ2-3 | TRBD2 | TRBV7-3 | . | TGTGCCAGCAGCCGCGGGAGATCAGATACGCAGTATTTT | CASSRGRSDTQYF
TRBJ2-6 | TRBD2 | TRBV10-2 | . | TGCGCCAGCAGAGGCGGGGGGAGCTCTGGGGCCAACGTCCTGACTTTC | CASRGGGSSGANVLTF
TRBJ2-3 | TRBD2 | TRBV28 | . | TGTGCCAGCAGACCAAAAGCGGGACGGGTTACGCAGTATTTT | CASRPKAGRVTQYF
TRBJ1-3 | . | TRBV6-6 | . | TGTGCCAGCAGTTACGAAGGGGTCGGAAACACCATATATTTT | CASSYEGVGNTIYF
TRBJ2-3 | . | TRBV19 | few | TGTGCCAGTAGTATCGAGTCTCGCACAGATACGCAGTATTTT | CASSIESRTDTQYF
TRBJ1-5 | . | TRBV7-9 | few | TGTGCCAGCAGCTTTGGGGGAGAACAGCCCCAGCATTTT | CASSFGGEQPQHF
TRBJ2-3 | TRBD1 | TRBV7-2 | many | TGTGCCAGCAGCTTCAGGACAGGGGACCTAGATAGAACGCAGTATTTT | CASSFRTGDLDRTQYF
TRBJ2-4 | . | TRBV2 | few | TGTGCCAGCAGTTCGACAGAGTCGAGGCGGGGCATTCAGTACTTC | CASSSTESRRGIQYF
TRBJ2-1 | . | TRBV2 | few | TGTGCCAGCAGTGAAAGATTCGGGCAGTTGAATGAGCAGTTCTTC | CASSERFGQLNEQFF
TRBJ2-3 | . | TRBV5-1 | . | TGCGCCAGCAGACAGGAAGGGAGAGGGGATACGCAGTATTTT | CASRQEGRGDTQYF
TRBJ2-5 | TRBD1 | TRBV7-2 | few | TGTGCCAGCAGGGACAGGGTTTTTTCGGGGTACCAAGAGACCCAGTACTTC | CASRDRVFSGYQETQYF
TRBJ2-4 | . | TRBV5-5 | few | TGTGCCAGCAGCTCCCGGACAGAGAACATTCAGTACTTC | CASSSRTENIQYF
TRBJ1-2 | TRBD1 | TRBV7-2 | . | TGTGCCAGCAGCTTAATCCGGGACAGAGGCTATGGCTACACCTTC | CASSLIRDRGYGYTF
TRBJ2-3 | . | TRBV6-1 | many | TGTGCCAGCCCCCGGGCGGGAAACCCCACAGATACGCAGTATTTT | CASPRAGNPTDTQYF
TRBJ2-7 | . | TRBV7-8 | many | TGTGCCAGCAGCTTAGCAGAAGGAGTCTACGAGCAGTACTTC | CASSLAEGVYEQYF
TRBJ2-3 | . | TRBV20-1 | few | TGCAGTGCTCCAGCCAGCGGAAACACAGATACGCAGTATTTT | CSAPASGNTDTQYF
TRBJ2-5 | . | TRBV7-3 | . | TGTGCCAGCATCTTATCCCCCCAAGAGACCCAGTACTTC | CASILSPQETQYF
TRBJ2-5 | . | TRBV30 | many | TGTGCCTGGAGTTTCACATCCGATGCGAAAGAGACCCAGTACTTC | CAWSFTSDAKETQYF
TRBJ1-1 | . | TRBV7-3 | many | TGTGCCAGCAGCTTAATGGGTCTCGGGAACACTGAAGCTTTCTTT | CASSLMGLGNTEAFF
TRBJ1-6 | . | TRBV4-1 | many | TGCGCCAGCAGCCCCTCCCCGGCGCGACCTAATTCACCCCTCCACTTT | CASSPSPARPNSPLHF
TRBJ2-7 | . | TRBV12-3/TRBV12-4 | few | TGTGCCAGCAGTTTCGACTCCTTCCCCTACGAGCAGTACTTC | CASSFDSFPYEQYF
TRBJ2-7 | . | TRBV7-4 | many | TGTGCCAGCAGCCGAAGGTGGGACCCAGGTCGAGCTGGGAACGAGCAGTACTTC | CASSRRWDPGRAGNEQYF
TRBJ2-1 | TRBD2 | TRBV19 | . | TGTGCCAGTATTCCCCGCGGGTCTAGCGGGGGGGCAGATCACTACAATGAGCAGTTCTTC | CASIPRGSSGGADHYNEQFF
TRBJ2-2 | . | TRBV5-5 | many | TGTGCCAGCAGCTTTATAGGGGGACCAAGCACCGGGGAGCTGTTTTTT | CASSFIGGPSTGELFF
TRBJ2-7 | . | TRBV6-1 | . | TGTGCCAGCCGGCGGCCGGGCTACGAGCAGTACTTC | CASRRPGYEQYF
TRBJ1-5 | . | TRBV4-1 | many | TGCGCCAGCAGCCAAGAAACAGGGAGGGTGCGGGATCAGCCCCAGCATTTT | CASSQETGRVRDQPQHF
TRBJ2-2 | . | TRBV11-2 | many | TGTGCCAGCACCCACCTTACCGGGGAGCTGTTTTTT | CASTHLTGELFF